This T cell receptor beta chain came from a study of shared clonotypes between healthy human individuals. Study overall: CD8 memory received one plate per donor, CD8 naive two, CD4 memory three and CD4 naive three. Whole-study findings and limits: Rarefaction showed that sequencing of sorted subsets was incomplete (despite large depth).

A word on this clone: Its target is unknown.

Both subsets, CD45RA+ naive and CD45RA-negative memory, were split from the CD4+ cells. In replicate PCRs of sorted subsets, roughly 210 ng DNA, approximately 30,000 T cell genomes, was used. Using immunoSEQ multiplex PCR, the repertoire was profiled, and TCRdb retains in-frame clones only, with some absent. Of a few million clones in the sample, around nine tenths were seen once. V dropped 5 bases and J dropped 8 bases, with 21 bases sitting between them. In germline, CDR1 is GTSNPN, CDR2 SVGIG (reference sequence). CDR3 length equals 14 residues. V is TRBV30 and J is TRBJ2-5, with D possibly matching TRBD2 (5 bases). Material for sequencing was naive CD4+ T cells sorted from blood. The subset was: CD45RA+ positively selected. This TCR was sampled from a man aged 18 to 30 in good health. The CDR3 nucleotides are TGTGCCTGGGGGAAACTAGGTGGAGATGATACCCAGTACTTC. Its protein is CAWGKLGGDDTQYF.